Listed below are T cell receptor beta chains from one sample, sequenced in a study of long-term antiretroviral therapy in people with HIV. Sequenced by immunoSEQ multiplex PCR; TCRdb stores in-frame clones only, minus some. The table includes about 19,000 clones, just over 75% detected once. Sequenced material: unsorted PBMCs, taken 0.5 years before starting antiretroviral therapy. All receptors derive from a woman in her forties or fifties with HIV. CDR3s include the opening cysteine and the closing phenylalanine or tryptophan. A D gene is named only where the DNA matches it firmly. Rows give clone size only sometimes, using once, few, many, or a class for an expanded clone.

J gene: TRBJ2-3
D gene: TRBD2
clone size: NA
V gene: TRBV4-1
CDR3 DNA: TGCGCCAGCAGCCACCCGGGGGGGCCGGTAGATACGCAGTATTTT
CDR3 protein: CASSHPGGPVDTQYF

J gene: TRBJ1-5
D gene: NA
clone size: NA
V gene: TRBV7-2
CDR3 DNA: TGTGCCAGCAGCTCGGGGGGAGACCCTAGCAATCAGCCCCAGCATTTT
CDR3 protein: CASSSGGDPSNQPQHF

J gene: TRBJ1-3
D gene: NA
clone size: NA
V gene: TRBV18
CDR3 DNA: TGTGCCAGCTCCGGAACTGGAAACACCATATATTTT
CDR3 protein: CASSGTGNTIYF

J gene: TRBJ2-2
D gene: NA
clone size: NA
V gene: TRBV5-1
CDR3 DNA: TGCGCCAGCAGTTACAGGGAAGGAGGGAACGGCGGGGAGCTGTTTTTT
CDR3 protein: CASSYREGGNGGELFF

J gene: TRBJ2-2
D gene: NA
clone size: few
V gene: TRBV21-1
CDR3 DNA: TGTGCCAGCGGTTGGACTAGCGGGGGGGAAACCGGGGAGCTGTTTTTT
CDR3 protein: CASGWTSGGETGELFF

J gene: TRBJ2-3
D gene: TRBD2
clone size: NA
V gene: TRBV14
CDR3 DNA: TGTGCCAGCAGCAGCCAATTTCTAGCGGGGTCCACAGATACGCAGTATTTT
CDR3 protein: CASSSQFLAGSTDTQYF

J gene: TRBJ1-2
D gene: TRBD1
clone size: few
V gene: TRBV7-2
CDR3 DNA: TGTGCCAGCACCTCCGCGGGGGGACAGAACTATGGCTACACCTTC
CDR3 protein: CASTSAGGQNYGYTF

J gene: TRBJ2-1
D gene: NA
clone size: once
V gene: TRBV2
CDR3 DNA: TGTGCCAGCTCTGAAGGTGCAGAGTTCTTC
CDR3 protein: CASSEGAEFF

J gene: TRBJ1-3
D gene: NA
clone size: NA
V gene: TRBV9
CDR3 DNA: TGTGCCAGCAGCGTAGAGCCCAGGGGCTTCTCTGGAAACACCATATATTTT
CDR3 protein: CASSVEPRGFSGNTIYF

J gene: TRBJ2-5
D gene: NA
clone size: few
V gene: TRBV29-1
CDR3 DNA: TGCAGCGTTATGCTTAGCGGACAAGAGACCCAGTACTTC
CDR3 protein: CSVMLSGQETQYF

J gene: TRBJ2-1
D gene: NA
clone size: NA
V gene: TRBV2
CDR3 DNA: TGTGCCAGCGGTCCTAGCTCCTACAATGAGCAGTTCTTC
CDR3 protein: CASGPSSYNEQFF

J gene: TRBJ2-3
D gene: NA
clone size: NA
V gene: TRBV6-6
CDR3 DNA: TGTGCCAGCAGGCGGGAAGGAGGGAAAGATACGCAGTATTTT
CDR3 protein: CASRREGGKDTQYF

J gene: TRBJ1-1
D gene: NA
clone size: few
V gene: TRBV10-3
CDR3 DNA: TGTGCCATCATGGGTGCTGGCACTGAAGCTTTCTTT
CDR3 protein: CAIMGAGTEAFF

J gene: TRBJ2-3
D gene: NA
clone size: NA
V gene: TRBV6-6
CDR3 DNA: TGTGCCAGCAGTAAACCGGACGCCACAGATACGCAGTATTTT
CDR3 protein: CASSKPDATDTQYF

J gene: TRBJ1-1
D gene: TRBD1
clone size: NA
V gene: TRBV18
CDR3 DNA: TGTGCCAGCTCTGACAGGGTGAACACTGAAGCTTTCTTT
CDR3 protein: CASSDRVNTEAFF

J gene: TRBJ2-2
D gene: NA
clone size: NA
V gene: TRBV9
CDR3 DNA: TGTGCCAGCAGCGTGTATCCGCTCAAGCCGGACACCGGGGAGCTGTTTTTT
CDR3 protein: CASSVYPLKPDTGELFF

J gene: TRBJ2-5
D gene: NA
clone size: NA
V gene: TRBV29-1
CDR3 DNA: TGCAGCGTTGAGGCTGGATCGGAGACCCAGTACTTC
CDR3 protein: CSVEAGSETQYF

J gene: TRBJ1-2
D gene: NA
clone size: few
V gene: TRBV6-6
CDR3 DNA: TGTGCCAGCAGTCCCAGCCGTAACTATGGCTACACCTTC
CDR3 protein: CASSPSRNYGYTF

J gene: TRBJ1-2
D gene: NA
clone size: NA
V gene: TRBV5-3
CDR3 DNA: TGTGCCAGAAGCTCTTCGCGCAGGGCCATCCCCCAATATGGCTACACCTTC
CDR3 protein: CARSSSRRAIPQYGYTF

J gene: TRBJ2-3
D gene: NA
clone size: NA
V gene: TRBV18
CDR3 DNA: TGTGCCAGCTCACCACAGAGGGGCTGGTCGGGCACAGATACGCAGTATTTT
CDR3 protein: CASSPQRGWSGTDTQYF

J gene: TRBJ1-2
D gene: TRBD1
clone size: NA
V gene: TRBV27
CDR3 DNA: TGTGCCAGCAGTCCACGGGACAGGCCCAACTATGGCTACACCTTC
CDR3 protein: CASSPRDRPNYGYTF

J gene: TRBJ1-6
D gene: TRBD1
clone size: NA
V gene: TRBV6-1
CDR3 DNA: TGTGCCAGCAGTGAAAGATTCGTGGGGGACAGCTATAATTCACCCCTCCACTTT
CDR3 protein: CASSERFVGDSYNSPLHF

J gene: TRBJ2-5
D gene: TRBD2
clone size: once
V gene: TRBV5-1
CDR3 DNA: TGCGCCAGCAGCTTATGGACTAGCGGGGGAGAGACCCAGTACTTC
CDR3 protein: CASSLWTSGGETQYF

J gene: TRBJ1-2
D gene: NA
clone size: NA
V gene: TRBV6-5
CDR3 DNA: TGTGCCAGCAGATTCAACAGGGACGCCTATGGCTACACCTTC
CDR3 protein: CASRFNRDAYGYTF

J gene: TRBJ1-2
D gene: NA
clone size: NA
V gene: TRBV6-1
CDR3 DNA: TGTGCCAGCAGCGGTTATGGCTACACCTTC
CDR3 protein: CASSGYGYTF

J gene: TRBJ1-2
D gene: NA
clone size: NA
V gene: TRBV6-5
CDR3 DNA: TGTGCCAGCAGGCGCGCGGGGGGGAGTAACTATGGCTACACCTTC
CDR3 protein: CASRRAGGSNYGYTF

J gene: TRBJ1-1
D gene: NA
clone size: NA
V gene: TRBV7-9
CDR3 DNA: TGTGCCAGCCACGGTTTAAACACTGAAGCTTTCTTT
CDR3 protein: CASHGLNTEAFF

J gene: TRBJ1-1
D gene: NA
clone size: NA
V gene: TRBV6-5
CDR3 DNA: TGTGCCAGCAGTTACTCTGGTATCTCTGAAGCTTTCTTT
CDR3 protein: CASSYSGISEAFF

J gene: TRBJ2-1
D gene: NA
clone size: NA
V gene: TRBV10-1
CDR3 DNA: TGCGCCAGCAGCCCAGGGAGCGGCTCCTACAATGAGCAGTTCTTC
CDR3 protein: CASSPGSGSYNEQFF

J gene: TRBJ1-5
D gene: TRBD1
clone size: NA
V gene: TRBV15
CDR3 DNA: TGTGCCACCAGCAGAGGAACCGGGACAGGGAATCAGCCCCAGCATTTT
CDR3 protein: CATSRGTGTGNQPQHF

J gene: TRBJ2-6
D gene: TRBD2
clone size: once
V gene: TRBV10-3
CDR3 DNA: TGTGCCATCAGCAGGGCGGGGGTCTTTTTCTCTGGGGCCAACGTCCTGACTTTC
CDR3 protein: CAISRAGVFFSGANVLTF

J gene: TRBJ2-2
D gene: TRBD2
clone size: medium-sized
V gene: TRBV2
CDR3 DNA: TGTGCCAGCAGGGGCGGGGGGGCCTCCACCGGGGAGCTGTTTTTT
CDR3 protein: CASRGGGASTGELFF

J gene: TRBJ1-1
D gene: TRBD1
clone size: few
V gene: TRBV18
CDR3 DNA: TGTGCCAGCTCACCGGGACAGCAGAACACTGAAGCTTTCTTT
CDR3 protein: CASSPGQQNTEAFF

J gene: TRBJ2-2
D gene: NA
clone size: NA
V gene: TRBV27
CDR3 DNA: TGTGCCAGCAGTTCCACCGGGGAGCTGTTTTTT
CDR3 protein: CASSSTGELFF

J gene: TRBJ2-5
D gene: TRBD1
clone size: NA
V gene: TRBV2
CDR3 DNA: TGTGCCAGCAGTGTAAAACAGGGGGCGGCTGAGACCCAGTACTTC
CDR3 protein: CASSVKQGAAETQYF

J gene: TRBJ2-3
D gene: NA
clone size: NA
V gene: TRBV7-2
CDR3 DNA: TGTGCCAGCAGCTCGCGCATGGCAGATACGCAGTATTTT
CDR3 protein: CASSSRMADTQYF

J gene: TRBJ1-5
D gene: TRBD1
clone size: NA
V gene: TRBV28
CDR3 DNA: TGTGCCAGCAGTAGACAGGGTGGGCCCCAGCATTTT
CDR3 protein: CASSRQGGPQHF

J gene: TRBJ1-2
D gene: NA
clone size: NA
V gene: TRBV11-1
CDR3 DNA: TGTGCCAGCAGCGGCGTACGGGACTATGGCTACACCTTC
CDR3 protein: CASSGVRDYGYTF

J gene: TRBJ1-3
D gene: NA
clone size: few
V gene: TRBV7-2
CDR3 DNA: TGTGCCAGCAGCCAGGGGTTTAGCTCTGGAAACACCATATATTTT
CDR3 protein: CASSQGFSSGNTIYF

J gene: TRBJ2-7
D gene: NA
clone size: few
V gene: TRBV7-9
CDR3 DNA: TGTGCCAGCAGCTACGGACAGAACTACGAGCAGTACTTC
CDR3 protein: CASSYGQNYEQYF

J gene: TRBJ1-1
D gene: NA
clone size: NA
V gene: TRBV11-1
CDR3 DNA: TGTGCCAGCAGCCTTCTTAACACTGAAGCTTTCTTT
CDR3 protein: CASSLLNTEAFF

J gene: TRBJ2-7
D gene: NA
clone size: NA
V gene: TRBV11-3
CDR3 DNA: TGTGCCAGCAGCTCCGACAGGACCTCCTCCTACGAGCAGTACTTC
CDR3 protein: CASSSDRTSSYEQYF

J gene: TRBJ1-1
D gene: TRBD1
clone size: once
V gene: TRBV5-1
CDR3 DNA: TGCGCCAGCAGCGGGGCAGGGGGCCTGAACACTGAAGCTTTCTTT
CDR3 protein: CASSGAGGLNTEAFF

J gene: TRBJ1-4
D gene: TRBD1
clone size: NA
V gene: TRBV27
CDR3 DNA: TGTGCCAGCAGTTTCCGTGGGACAGGGTCTAATGAAAAACTGTTTTTT
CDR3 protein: CASSFRGTGSNEKLFF

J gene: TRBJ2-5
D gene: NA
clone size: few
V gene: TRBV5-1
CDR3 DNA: TGCGCCAGCAGCATCGTCCGGGAGACCCAGTACTTC
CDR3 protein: CASSIVRETQYF

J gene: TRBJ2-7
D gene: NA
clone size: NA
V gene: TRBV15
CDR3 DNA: TGTGCCACCAGCAGAGAAAGACAGACGATAAACTACGAGCAGTACTTC
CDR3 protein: CATSRERQTINYEQYF